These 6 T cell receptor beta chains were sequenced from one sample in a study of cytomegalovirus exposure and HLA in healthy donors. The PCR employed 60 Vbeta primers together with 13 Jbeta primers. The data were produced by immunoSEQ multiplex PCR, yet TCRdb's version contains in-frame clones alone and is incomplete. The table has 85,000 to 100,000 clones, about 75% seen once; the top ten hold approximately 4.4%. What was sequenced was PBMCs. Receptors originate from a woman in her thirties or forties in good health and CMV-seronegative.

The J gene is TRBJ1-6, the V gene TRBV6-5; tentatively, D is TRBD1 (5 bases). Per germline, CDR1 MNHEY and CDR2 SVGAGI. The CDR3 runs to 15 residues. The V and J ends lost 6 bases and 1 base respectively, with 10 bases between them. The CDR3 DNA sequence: TGTGCCAGCAGACCCCCAGGGTCCTATAATTCACCCCTCCACTTT. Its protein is CASRPPGSYNSPLHF.

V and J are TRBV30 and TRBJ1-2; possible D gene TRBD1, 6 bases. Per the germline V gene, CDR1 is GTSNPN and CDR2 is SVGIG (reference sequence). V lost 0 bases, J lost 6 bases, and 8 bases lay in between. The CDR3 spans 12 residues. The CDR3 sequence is CAWSVGGHGYTF. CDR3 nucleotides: TGTGCCTGGAGTGTAGGGGGACATGGCTACACCTTC.

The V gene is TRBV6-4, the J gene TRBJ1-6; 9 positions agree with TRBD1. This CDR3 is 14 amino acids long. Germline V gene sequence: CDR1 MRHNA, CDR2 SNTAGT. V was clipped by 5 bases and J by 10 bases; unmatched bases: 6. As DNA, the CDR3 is TGTGCCAGCAGTCCGGGACAGGGTGAATCACCCCTCCACTTT. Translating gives CASSPGQGESPLHF.

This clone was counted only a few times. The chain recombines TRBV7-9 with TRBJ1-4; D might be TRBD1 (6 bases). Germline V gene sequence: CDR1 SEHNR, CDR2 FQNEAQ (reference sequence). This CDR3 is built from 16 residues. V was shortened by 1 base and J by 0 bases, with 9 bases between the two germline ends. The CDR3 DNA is TGTGCCAGCAGCTTAGTGTCAGGGGCAACTAATGAAAAACTGTTTTTT. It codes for CASSLVSGATNEKLFF.

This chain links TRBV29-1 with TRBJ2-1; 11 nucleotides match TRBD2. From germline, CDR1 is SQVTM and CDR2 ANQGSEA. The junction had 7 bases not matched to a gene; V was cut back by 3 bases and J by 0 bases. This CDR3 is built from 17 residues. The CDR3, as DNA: TGCAGCGTTGAGCCTAGCGGGGGGCACAGCTCCTACAATGAGCAGTTCTTC. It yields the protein CSVEPSGGHSSYNEQFF.

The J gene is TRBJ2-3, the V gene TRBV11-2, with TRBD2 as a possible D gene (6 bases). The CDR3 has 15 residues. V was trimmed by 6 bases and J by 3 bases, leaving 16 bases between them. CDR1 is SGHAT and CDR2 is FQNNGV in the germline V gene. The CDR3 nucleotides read TGTGCCAGCAGGGAGGGGCAGGGTCGGACAGATACGCAGTATTTT. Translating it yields CASREGQGRTDTQYF.